Listed here are 27 T cell receptor beta chains from one sample, sequenced in a study of CD8 T cells in ankylosing spondylitis. One entry per CDR3 protein results from TCRdb running MiXCR on the 5' RACE reads. The sample consists of around 130,000 distinct CDR3 sequences, about 13% of them appearing once. Sequencing input: blood, either unsorted or a sorted T cell fraction (not recorded which). These receptor sequences come from a female donor with ankylosing spondylitis or in good health (not recorded which).

This clonotype was recorded many times. V gene TRBV20-1 combines with J gene TRBJ2-1; D is perhaps TRBD2 (5 bases). Germline V gene data show CDR1 as DFQATT and CDR2 as SNEGSKA (reference sequence). The CDR3 length is 14 residues. V lost 3 bases and J 6 bases, leaving 15 bases between the germline ends. The CDR3 sequence: CSASGNPGGNEQFF. For the CDR3, the DNA is TGCAGTGCTAGCGGTAATCCAGGAGGCAATGAGCAGTTCTTC.

At least ten counts were recorded for this clonotype. V and J are TRBV5-1 and TRBJ2-1, with 9 bases lining up with TRBD2. The CDR3 contains 15 residues. J gave up 7 bases and V 5 bases, and 10 bases lay outside the gene matches. Germline CDR1 reads SGHRS; CDR2 reads YFSETQ. The DNA for the CDR3 is TGCGCCAGCAGTTTTAGCGGGAGCAGCGGGAATGAGCAGTTCTTC. Translated, it gives CASSFSGSSGNEQFF.

The J gene is TRBJ2-3, the V gene TRBV7-3; the match to TRBD1 covers 8 bases. This CDR3 is built from 15 residues. Germline CDR1 and CDR2: SGHTA and FQGTGA. The ends lost 5 bases at V and 3 bases at J; junction bases unmatched: 7. The CDR3 protein is CASSVTGGGTDTQYF. Here the CDR3 DNA reads TGTGCCAGCAGCGTCACAGGGGGAGGTACAGATACGCAGTATTTT.

Many counts were recorded for this clonotype. CDR3 region: CASSLDLTDTQYF. Here the CDR3 DNA reads TGCGCCAGCAGCTTGGACCTCACAGATACGCAGTATTTT. The V gene is TRBV5-1, the J gene TRBJ2-3; D is unclear. The ends were cut back, 0 bases at V and 2 bases at J, with 4 bases in the middle. Germline CDR1 SGHRS, CDR2 YFSETQ. The CDR3 loop spans 13 amino acids.

The chain joins TRBV4-1 to TRBJ1-5, with 7 positions matching TRBD1. The germline gives CDR1 MGHRA, CDR2 YSYEKL. The CDR3 sequence is 14 residues long. The J segment lost 2 bases and the V segment lost 4 bases, leaving 2 bases of the junction unmatched. The CDR3 DNA is TGCGCCAGCAGCCCCGGGACAGGCAATCAGCCCCAGCATTTT. This translates into CASSPGTGNQPQHF.

There are many counts of this clonotype. DNA of the CDR3: TGTGCCAGCAGCACAGGACTAGAGGGAGATACGCAGTATTTT. Protein sequence: CASSTGLEGDTQYF. The chain recombines TRBV7-9 with TRBJ2-3, with TRBD2 matching 7 bases. The trim removed 5 bases at V and 5 bases at J, leaving 7 bases unmatched. CDR3 length equals 14 residues. Germline CDR1 SEHNR, CDR2 FQNEAQ (reference sequence).

This clonotype was picked up many times. The chain recombines TRBV4-2 with TRBJ1-1, with D hard to call. The CDR3 has 13 residues. Germline V gene lookup returns CDR1 LGHNA and CDR2 YNFKEQ. Deletions cut 1 base from V and 4 bases from J, with 7 bases between. DNA of the CDR3: TGTGCCAGCAGCCAAGGATCGATCACTGAAGCTTTCTTT. This codes for CASSQGSITEAFF.

The V call is TRBV5-1, the J call TRBJ2-2; 7 bases map to TRBD2. This CDR3 contains 14 residues. CDR1 is SGHRS, CDR2 YFSETQ, per germline. Unmatched junction bases numbered 4, after V lost 3 bases and J lost 5 bases. The chain's CDR3 is CASSYGGGTGELFF. CDR3 sequence (DNA): TGCGCCAGCAGCTATGGCGGGGGAACCGGGGAGCTGTTTTTT.

This clonotype was counted many times. V usage is TRBV20-1 and J usage is TRBJ2-3; 12 bases are a match to TRBD2. Germline CDR1 DFQATT, CDR2 SNEGSKA (reference sequence). V shed 4 bases and J 0 bases; nucleotides not matched to a gene: 2. CDR3 length: 15 amino acids. CDR3 sequence reads: CSANGLAGSTDTQYF. DNA of the CDR3: TGCAGTGCTAACGGACTAGCGGGGAGCACAGATACGCAGTATTTT.

The chain uses TRBV15 and TRBJ2-7; 7 nucleotides match TRBD2. CDR3 length: 15 residues. Trimming took 0 bases from V and 12 from J; bases not matched to a gene: 14. Germline V CDR1 and CDR2: LNHNV, YYDKDF (reference sequence). The CDR3 DNA sequence: TGTGCCACCAGCAGAGATCTTAGTCTAGCGGCTAGGCGGTACTTC. This sequence encodes CATSRDLSLAARRYF.

This clonotype was recorded at least ten times. The chain is built from TRBV7-2 and TRBJ2-3; D is ambiguous. V was pared by 6 bases and J by 0 bases, with 10 bases between. Germline lookup yields CDR1 SGHTA and CDR2 FQGNSA. The CDR3 is 14 amino acids. CDR3 amino acids: CASRLSSSTDTQYF. The CDR3 DNA is TGTGCCAGCAGGCTTAGCTCTAGCACAGATACGCAGTATTTT.

V and J are TRBV12-3 or TRBV12-4 and TRBJ2-1, with 12 bases lining up with TRBD1. The CDR3 has 15 residues. J was trimmed by 7 bases and V by 8 bases; bases with no gene match: 9. The CDR3 sequence: CASGQRDRGLNEQFF. DNA for the CDR3: TGTGCCAGCGGACAAAGGGACAGGGGGCTGAATGAGCAGTTCTTC.

The chain combines TRBV28 with TRBJ2-7, with a tentative D call TRBD2 (6 bases). Germline V gene data show CDR1 as MDHEN and CDR2 as SYDVKM. Deletions cut 4 bases from V and 3 bases from J, with 10 bases between. This CDR3 comprises 13 residues. The CDR3 loop is CASSWGGDYEQYF. CDR3 coding DNA: TGTGCCAGCAGTTGGGGCGGGGACTACGAGCAGTACTTC.

In this sample, this clonotype turned up many times. The chain uses TRBV15 and TRBJ2-2, with 8 positions matching TRBD1. The CDR3 is 14 amino acids. In germline, CDR1 is LNHNV, CDR2 YYDKDF (reference sequence). V was clipped by 1 base and J by 6 bases; unmatched bases: 1. CDR3 amino acids: CATSRVRGPGELFF. The DNA for the CDR3 is TGTGCCACCAGCAGAGTCAGGGGGCCCGGGGAGCTGTTTTTT.

The chain joins TRBV29-1 to TRBJ1-1, with D unclear. Trimming removed 4 bases from V and 11 bases from J, with 14 bases in between. Germline CDR1 SQVTM, CDR2 ANQGSEA. The CDR3 is 11 residues long. This CDR3 reads CSVVGRTGAFF. The CDR3 DNA is TGCAGCGTTGTTGGCCGAACCGGCGCTTTCTTT.

As regards this clonotype: A read error may explain this, as a much larger clone is one base away. The V gene is TRBV20-1, the J gene TRBJ2-1; 9 bases are shared with TRBD2. The CDR3 extends over 17 amino acids. CDR1 is DFQATT, CDR2 SNEGSKA, per germline (reference sequence). The CDR3 spells CCARDLREGPTYNEQFF. As DNA, the CDR3 is TGCTGTGCTAGAGATCTGCGGGAGGGACCGACTTACAATGAGCAGTTCTTC.

This clonotype was picked up many times. This sequence joins TRBV5-1 and TRBJ2-7; TRBD1 matches 7 bases. The CDR3 is made up of 11 amino acids. Germline V gene data show CDR1 as SGHRS and CDR2 as YFSETQ. V gave up 5 bases and J gave up 6 bases; unmatched junction bases: 2. CDR3 region: CASSEGAEQYF. CDR3 in DNA: TGCGCCAGCAGTGAGGGGGCCGAGCAGTACTTC.

This clonotype showed up just a few times. The rearrangement joins TRBV18 to TRBJ1-1, with D hard to call. V shed 4 bases and J shed 1 base, with 13 bases lying between them. The CDR3 has 15 residues. CDR1 is KGHSH and CDR2 is LQKENI in the germline V gene. The CDR3 DNA follows: TGTGCCAGCTCACGGGAGGTGGTACAGAACACTGAAGCTTTCTTT. Amino acid sequence: CASSREVVQNTEAFF. Supplemented by reference TRBV18 and TRBJ1-1, the full variable domain reads NAGVMQNPRHLVRRRGQEARLRCSPMKGHSHVYWYRQLPEEGLKFMVYLQKENIIDESGMPKERFSAEFPKEGPSILRIQQVVRGDSAAYFCASSREVVQNTEAFFGQGTRLTVV.

Concerning this clonotype: A single base separates this from a much larger clone, so it may be a read error. CDR3: CNVHGRMNTEAFF. The DNA of the CDR3 is TGCAACGTTCATGGACGAATGAACACTGAAGCTTTCTTT. V gene TRBV29-1 combines with J gene TRBJ1-1; D remains ambiguous. This CDR3 region has 13 residues. CDR1 and CDR2 from the germline V gene are SQVTM and ANQGSEA.

The chain employs TRBV9 and TRBJ2-1, with 10 bases lining up with TRBD2. CDR1 and CDR2 from the germline V gene are SGDLS and YYNGEE. V was clipped by 0 bases and J by 4 bases; unmatched bases: 4. The length of the CDR3 is 16 residues. The CDR3 DNA reads as TGTGCCAGCAGCGTAGTCACTAGCGGGAAGTACAATGAGCAGTTCTTC. Translated: CASSVVTSGKYNEQFF.

This clonotype was detected only a few times. This chain connects TRBV5-1 to TRBJ2-1; 8 bases line up with TRBD2. J was trimmed by 5 bases and V by 2 bases; bases with no gene match: 6. The length of the CDR3 is 15 residues. CDR1 is SGHRS, CDR2 YFSETQ, per germline. CDR3 amino acids: CASSFTGGPNNEQFF. In DNA, the CDR3 is TGCGCCAGCAGCTTTACGGGGGGGCCAAACAATGAGCAGTTCTTC.

A remark on this clonotype: A clone one base away is much larger, so this may be a read error. The genes are TRBV10-3 and TRBJ2-3; 7 positions match TRBD2. Germline assignment: CDR1 ENHRY and CDR2 SYGVKD. There are 14 residues in the CDR3. Germline trimming cut 7 bases from V and 3 bases from J; bases unmatched to any gene: 7. As DNA, the CDR3 is TGTGCCATCATAGGGAGCGGGACTACAGATACGCAGTATTTT. As protein: CAIIGSGTTDTQYF.

This rearrangement joins TRBV20-1 to TRBJ1-5; 12 bases align to TRBD1. Germline V lookup: CDR1 DFQATT, CDR2 SNEGSKA (reference sequence). Unmatched junction bases numbered 5, after V lost 2 bases and J lost 3 bases. This CDR3 is 16 amino acids long. DNA of the CDR3: TGCAGTGCTAGACCCGGGACAGGGGGCAACAATCAGCCCCAGCATTTT. It is translated as CSARPGTGGNNQPQHF.

This clonotype was seen ten or more times. The genes are TRBV20-1 and TRBJ2-3; D gene ambiguous. This CDR3 has 13 residues. V shed 2 bases and J shed 7 bases, with 13 bases lying between them. Germline V gives CDR1 DFQATT, CDR2 SNEGSKA (reference sequence). The CDR3 region has the DNA TGCAGTGCTAGATTCGACGGGCCCAATACGCAGTATTTT. It yields the protein CSARFDGPNTQYF.

This clonotype has ten or more counts. The gene calls are TRBV12-3 or TRBV12-4 and TRBJ2-1; 7 bases match TRBD2. The CDR3 sequence is 14 residues long. V dropped 7 bases and J dropped 7; count of bases not matched to a gene: 10. CDR3 sequence reads: CASTQSGGINEQFF. Here the CDR3 DNA reads TGTGCCAGCACCCAGTCGGGGGGTATTAATGAGCAGTTCTTC.

This clonotype was seen at least ten times. The chain couples TRBV29-1 to TRBJ1-3; D is ambiguous. From germline, CDR1 is SQVTM and CDR2 ANQGSEA. V was trimmed by 4 bases and J by 0 bases, leaving 4 bases between them. CDR3 length: 12 amino acids. DNA for the CDR3: TGCAGCGTTGGGTTCTCTGGAAACACCATATATTTT. Translating it yields CSVGFSGNTIYF.

In its sample, this clonotype was seen many times. V gene TRBV4-2 combines with J gene TRBJ2-5; 11 bases match TRBD2. This CDR3 is 15 amino acids long. Germline V gene lookup returns CDR1 LGHNA and CDR2 YNFKEQ. Trimming cost V 4 bases and J 2 bases; bases outside gene matches: 3. CDR3 residues: CASSPLAGGQETQYF. DNA of the CDR3: TGTGCCAGCAGCCCTCTAGCGGGAGGACAAGAGACCCAGTACTTC.